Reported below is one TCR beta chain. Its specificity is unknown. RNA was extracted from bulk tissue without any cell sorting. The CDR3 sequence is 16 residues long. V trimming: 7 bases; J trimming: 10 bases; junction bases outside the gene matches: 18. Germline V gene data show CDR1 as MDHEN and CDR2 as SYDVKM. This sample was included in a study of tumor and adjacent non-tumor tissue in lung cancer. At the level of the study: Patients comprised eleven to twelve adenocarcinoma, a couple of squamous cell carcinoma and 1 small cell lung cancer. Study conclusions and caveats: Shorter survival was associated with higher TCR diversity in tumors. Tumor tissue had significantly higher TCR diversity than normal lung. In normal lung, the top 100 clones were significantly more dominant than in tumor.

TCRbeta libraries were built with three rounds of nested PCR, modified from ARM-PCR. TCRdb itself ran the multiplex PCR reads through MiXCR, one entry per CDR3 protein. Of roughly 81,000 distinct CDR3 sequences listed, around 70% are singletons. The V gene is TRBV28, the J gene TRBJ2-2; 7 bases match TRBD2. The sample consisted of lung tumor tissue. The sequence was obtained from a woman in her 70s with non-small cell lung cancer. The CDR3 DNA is TGTGCCAGCACTCGCGGGAGCATAGCGAACACTGTGGAGCTGTTTTTT. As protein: CASTRGSIANTVELFF.